Below, 9 T cell receptor beta chains from the same sample are listed, as sequenced in a study of blood T cell repertoires in COVID-19. The data were produced by immunoSEQ multiplex PCR, yet TCRdb's version contains in-frame clones alone and is incomplete. The data hold about 87,000 clones, with around 85% observed a single time. The sequencing input was peripheral blood. These receptors all stem from a woman aged 80 or over with active or convalescent COVID-19.

This clone was seen more than once but under ten times. The chain links TRBV6-1 to TRBJ1-2; D gene unclear. Between the trimmed V and J ends, which lost 2 bases and 5 bases, there was a span of 12 bases. Germline-derived CDR1 and CDR2 are MNHNS and SASEGT. The CDR3 sequence is 14 residues long. In nucleotides, the CDR3 is TGTGCCAGCAGTGAATTATTGTGGGCTTATGGCTACACCTTC. Protein sequence: CASSELLWAYGYTF.

This clone was counted many times. The rearrangement links TRBV2 to TRBJ2-5; D is undetermined. With 3 bases removed from V and 3 bases from J, the gap between germline ends came to 5 bases. CDR1 and CDR2 from the germline V gene are SNHLY and FYNNEI. The CDR3 spans 12 residues. The CDR3 DNA reads as TGTGCCAGCAGTGACGGAGAAGAGACCCAGTACTTC. Translation: CASSDGEETQYF.

The chain links TRBV7-9 to TRBJ2-5, with D maybe TRBD1 (6 bases). The CDR3 extends over 14 amino acids. V was trimmed by 1 base and J by 5 bases, leaving 11 bases between them. Germline CDR1 and CDR2: SEHNR and FQNEAQ (reference sequence). The CDR3 protein is CASSLVSGQETQYF. CDR3 nucleotide sequence: TGTGCCAGCAGCTTAGTATCTGGACAGGAGACCCAGTACTTC.

V gene TRBV4-3 combines with J gene TRBJ2-7; 8 nucleotides match TRBD2. Unmatched junction bases numbered 4, after V lost 0 bases and J lost 3 bases. The CDR3 contains 15 residues. Germline CDR1 LGHNA, CDR2 YSLEER. The CDR3: CASSQEAGGFYEQYF. CDR3 bases: TGCGCCAGCAGCCAAGAGGCGGGGGGTTTCTACGAGCAGTACTTC.

This rearrangement joins TRBV5-1 to TRBJ1-2; 8 bases fit TRBD1. Trimming removed 5 bases from V and 2 bases from J; junction bases left unmatched: 5. Germline values: CDR1 SGHRS, CDR2 YFSETQ. The CDR3 totals 14 residues. The CDR3 here is CASSLWTGNYGYTF. The DNA of the CDR3 is TGCGCCAGCAGTCTTTGGACAGGGAACTATGGCTACACCTTC. Combining the CDR3 with reference TRBV5-1 and TRBJ1-2 gives the whole variable domain KAGVTQTPRYLIKTRGQQVTLSCSPISGHRSVSWYQQTPGQGLQFLFEYFSETQRNKGNFPGRFSGRQFSNSRSEMNVSTLELGDSALYLCASSLWTGNYGYTFGSGTRLTVV.

The chain links TRBV2 to TRBJ1-1; a weak D match, TRBD1 (6 bases). The CDR3 totals 13 residues. Trimming stripped 10 bases from V and 5 bases from J, with 17 bases between. From germline, CDR1 is SNHLY and CDR2 FYNNEI. This CDR3 is CATTQGSSTEAFF. Written as DNA, the CDR3 is TGTGCCACCACCCAGGGGAGTTCGACTGAAGCTTTCTTT.

J is TRBJ2-1 and V is TRBV6-2 or TRBV6-3; 7 bases line up with TRBD2. The trim removed 4 bases at V and 7 bases at J, leaving 22 bases unmatched. This CDR3 spans 19 amino acids. Germline CDR1 reads MNHEY; CDR2 reads SVGEGT. This chain's CDR3 is CASSSAGERGGSRRNEQFF. The CDR3 nucleotides are TGTGCCAGCAGTTCCGCCGGGGAGCGGGGAGGGAGTAGAAGGAATGAGCAGTTCTTC.

This clone was counted a few times. V usage is TRBV5-1 and J usage is TRBJ2-7; 7 bases fit TRBD2. With 0 bases clipped from V and 0 bases from J, the junction kept 9 bases outside the gene matches. Germline V lookup: CDR1 SGHRS, CDR2 YFSETQ. This CDR3 region has 17 residues. The CDR3 sequence: CASSLGASGVSSYEQYF. CDR3 coding DNA: TGCGCCAGCAGCTTGGGGGCTAGCGGAGTGAGCTCCTACGAGCAGTACTTC.

The chain has TRBV9 and TRBJ1-2; TRBD1 matches 7 bases. Germline loops: CDR1 SGDLS, CDR2 YYNGEE. The CDR3 is 15 amino acids. V lost 3 bases, J lost 3 bases, and 8 bases stayed unmatched. CDR3 protein: CASSEGTATYYGYTF. As DNA, the CDR3 is TGTGCCAGCAGCGAGGGGACAGCCACTTACTATGGCTACACCTTC.